A selection of T cell receptor beta chains follows, all from one sample in a study of beta chain features in type 1 diabetes. Measured with immunoSEQ multiplex PCR; TCRdb has only the in-frame clones, and not every one. The sample lists about 650,000 clones; around 12% were seen once. The sequenced sample was naive CD4+ T cells from blood. These receptors all come from a man aged 25 to 45 with type 1 diabetes. Each CDR3 is given with its conserved first and last residue. Fields, in order: J gene, V gene, CDR3 protein.

TRBJ2-2 | TRBV29-1 | CSVDTANTGELFF
TRBJ1-2 | TRBV7-8 | CASSPPAGEGYGYTF
TRBJ2-5 | TRBV21-1 | CASSKDERGREPQETQYF
TRBJ2-7 | TRBV5-4 | CASSYWLAAGAYEQYF
TRBJ2-5 | TRBV9 | CASSVSGTGPETQYF
TRBJ2-3 | TRBV10-3 | CASTERRTDTQYF
TRBJ2-3 | TRBV5-1 | CASSSRASPYTDTQYF
TRBJ2-5 | TRBV7-3 | CASSLGGLETQYF
TRBJ2-5 | TRBV6-5 | CASSFTTGHIQETQYF
TRBJ1-5 | TRBV2 | CASRRYSNQPQHF
TRBJ1-2 | TRBV19 | CASSSTSGGRYGYTF
TRBJ2-3 | TRBV5-6 | CASRSGLAGGPYTQYF
TRBJ1-5 | TRBV9 | CASSLRDSNQPQHF
TRBJ2-1 | TRBV11-2 | CASSSRQGNEQFF
TRBJ2-7 | TRBV30 | CAWSADGNEQYF
TRBJ2-1 | TRBV5-1 | CASSQTTSGDYNEQFF
TRBJ2-1 | TRBV11-3 | CASSDYRGSYNEQFF
TRBJ2-7 | TRBV6-5 | CASSSFQSSYEQYF
TRBJ1-5 | TRBV6-6 | CASSLTGPDWDQPQHF
TRBJ2-5 | TRBV14 | CASSQLDQPEETQYF
TRBJ2-3 | TRBV9 | CAGGGTDTQYF
TRBJ2-7 | TRBV4-3 | CASSQDRAGLSGEQYF
TRBJ1-2 | TRBV6-5 | CASSYSVSADYGYTF
TRBJ2-1 | TRBV28 | CASRGGPGEQEQFF
TRBJ1-5 | TRBV15 | CATSRPDRVNQPQHF
TRBJ1-5 | TRBV4-2 | CASSQDGGQPQHF
TRBJ2-1 | TRBV7-2 | CASIAGVADYNEQFF
TRBJ2-1 | TRBV5-6 | CASSAYNEQFF
TRBJ1-5 | TRBV30 | CAWSKDGPGSFPGPQHF
TRBJ1-2 | TRBV28 | CASRLTVIPGYTF
TRBJ2-3 | TRBV7-2 | CASSFRDGDSGTDTQYF
TRBJ1-2 | TRBV4-1 | CASSHPLGAAAGYGYTF
TRBJ2-3 | TRBV5-1 | CASSGSGGAPDTQYF
TRBJ1-1 | TRBV19 | CASRTPLSTEAFF
TRBJ1-5 | TRBV7-9 | CASSPQEGQPQHF
TRBJ2-7 | TRBV7-9 | CASSLLDGTGEQYF
TRBJ2-6 | TRBV21-1 | CASSKEVGECIYSGANVLTF
TRBJ2-7 | TRBV18 | CASSPLPVGQEGYEQYF
TRBJ2-7 | TRBV7-2 | CASRSSTGYEQYF
TRBJ2-1 | TRBV30 | CAWEGGHNEQFF
TRBJ2-4 | TRBV11-2 | CASSPVRGAKNIQYF
TRBJ2-7 | TRBV19 | CASSTSQGFSYEQYF
TRBJ1-4 | TRBV5-1 | CASSGRDTSTNEKLFF
TRBJ2-7 | TRBV19 | CASSFRGGLAGYEQYF
TRBJ1-6 | TRBV5-1 | CASSLVQGRNSPLHF
TRBJ2-7 | TRBV7-2 | CASSLDGGFSYEQYF
TRBJ2-7 | TRBV11-2 | CASSAGQYRSYEQYF
TRBJ2-7 | TRBV11-2 | CASSLRRGYYEQYF
TRBJ2-7 | TRBV7-2 | CASSFGGGTEQYF
TRBJ2-1 | TRBV7-9 | CASSTNPYNEQFF
TRBJ1-4 | TRBV23-1 | CASSQGQATNEKLFF
TRBJ2-7 | TRBV7-2 | CASSFGTGGREQYF
TRBJ2-7 | TRBV7-7 | CASSPGETYEQYF
TRBJ1-2 | TRBV29-1 | CSVEAANYGYTF
TRBJ2-2 | TRBV2 | CASRARTGNTGELFF